Listed below are T cell receptor beta chains from one sample, sequenced in a study of blood T cell repertoires in COVID-19. Assay used: immunoSEQ multiplex PCR; TCRdb lists only in-frame clones, some missing. This table holds about 30,000 clones, approximately 86% found once. Sequenced: peripheral blood. The receptors come from a man aged 65-85 years with acute or convalescent COVID-19. The CDR3 runs from the conserved cysteine through the conserved F or W. D genes are given only for firm matches. Size tells how often a clone was seen (once, few, many) or the class of an expanded clone, and some rows leave it out.

d_call j_call clone_size v_call cdr3_nt cdr3_aa
NA TRBJ2-1 NA TRBV9 TGTGCCAGCAGCGCACGTTGGGGAGTGGAATACAATGAGCAGTTCTTC CASSARWGVEYNEQFF
NA TRBJ1-2 NA TRBV7-2 TGTGCCAGCAGCTTCGACAGCACTTTCTATGGCTACACCTTC CASSFDSTFYGYTF
NA TRBJ1-1 NA TRBV10-3 TGTGCCATCAGTGGCGGAGACCTCATGAACACTGAAGCTTTCTTT CAISGGDLMNTEAFF
NA TRBJ1-6 NA TRBV4-3 TGCGCCAGCAGCCAAGACGAGGGCGCCAATTCACCCCTCCACTTT CASSQDEGANSPLHF
NA TRBJ1-2 NA TRBV12-3/TRBV12-4 TGTGCCAGCAGTTACCTCAGGGTAGATGGCTACACCTTC CASSYLRVDGYTF
TRBD2 TRBJ2-1 NA TRBV20-1 TGCAGTGCTAGTCTCTCTGCGGGAGCCTACAATGAGCAGTTCTTC CSASLSAGAYNEQFF
NA TRBJ1-5 NA TRBV30 TGTGCCTGGACCCCCTCAGGGGCTCTCAATCAGCCCCAGCATTTT CAWTPSGALNQPQHF
NA TRBJ1-1 NA TRBV15 TGTGCCACCAGCAGAGACGGGGGTATGAACACTGAAGCTTTCTTT CATSRDGGMNTEAFF
NA TRBJ1-5 NA TRBV30 TGTGCCTGGAGTGCCCTTCTCCAGCAGCCCCAGCATTTT CAWSALLQQPQHF
NA TRBJ1-5 NA TRBV9 TGTGCCAGCAGCGTGGGCAGCCAAAGCAATCAGCCCCAGCATTTT CASSVGSQSNQPQHF
NA TRBJ1-2 NA TRBV6-2/TRBV6-3 TGTGCCAGCAGTCAGGAAGTGATCTATGGCTACACCTTC CASSQEVIYGYTF
TRBD1 TRBJ2-7 NA TRBV5-4 TGTGCCAGCAGGTCCCCGGGACAGGGATTCTACGAGCAGTACTTC CASRSPGQGFYEQYF
NA TRBJ1-1 NA TRBV7-2 TGTGCCAGCAGCCTAACCAGGCTGGGCACTGAAGCTTTCTTT CASSLTRLGTEAFF
TRBD1 TRBJ1-3 once TRBV27 TGTGCCAGCCGGCGACAGGGAGAAAACACCATATATTTT CASRRQGENTIYF
NA TRBJ2-2 NA TRBV5-1 TGCGCCAGCAGCTTGGAGGGGACTCCGGGGACCGGGGAGCTGTTTTTT CASSLEGTPGTGELFF
NA TRBJ1-1 NA TRBV6-1 TGTGCCAGCAGTGAAGGTCCGACTGAAGCTTTCTTT CASSEGPTEAFF
NA TRBJ2-7 NA TRBV5-4 TGTGCCAGCAGCACGGACAGTCGCCCGCAGTACTTC CASSTDSRPQYF
TRBD1 TRBJ1-6 NA TRBV6-4 TGTGCCAGCAGTGCCCGACAGGGCTCGACAGATTCACCCCTCCACTTT CASSARQGSTDSPLHF
TRBD1 TRBJ1-5 NA TRBV6-2/TRBV6-3 TGTGCCAGCAGCTTGGGACAGGGGGCATGGCAGCCCCAGCATTTT CASSLGQGAWQPQHF
TRBD2 TRBJ2-2 once TRBV5-1 TGCGCCAGCAGCTTGAACCCCAGCGGGGGGGCGAACACCGGGGAGCTGTTTTTT CASSLNPSGGANTGELFF
NA TRBJ2-7 NA TRBV6-2/TRBV6-3 TGTGCCAGCAGTTACTTTGGCCTCTCCTACGAGCAGTACTTC CASSYFGLSYEQYF
TRBD1 TRBJ1-1 NA TRBV7-9 TGTGCCAGCAAAGATGGGACAGGGGCGAACACTGAAGCTTTCTTT CASKDGTGANTEAFF
NA TRBJ1-1 many TRBV15 TGTGCCACCAGCAGAGACAGGGAAGGGACTTTGTACACTGAAGCTTTCTTT CATSRDREGTLYTEAFF
NA TRBJ1-2 NA TRBV4-1 TGCGCCAGCAGCCAAGATGTGACAGCAACCTCCTATGGCTACACCTTC CASSQDVTATSYGYTF
TRBD1 TRBJ2-5 NA TRBV30 TGTGCCTGGGGCAGGGGGTACCAAGAGACCCAGTACTTC CAWGRGYQETQYF
NA TRBJ1-2 NA TRBV6-5 TGTGCCAGCAGTTATTCCGGCACAGGGAGGGATGGCTACACCTTC CASSYSGTGRDGYTF
TRBD1 TRBJ2-5 NA TRBV6-5 TGTGCCAGCAGCCGCCTGACAGGGTTCGGGGAGACCCAGTACTTC CASSRLTGFGETQYF
NA TRBJ1-3 NA TRBV10-2 TGCGCCACCCGAGAGGGAGGAGGCTCTGGAAACACCATATATTTT CATREGGGSGNTIYF
TRBD1 TRBJ1-1 NA TRBV19 TGTGCCAGTAGAGGGGGACAGGCCATGAACACTGAAGCTTTCTTT CASRGGQAMNTEAFF
NA TRBJ1-5 NA TRBV24-1 TGTGCCACTCAGGGGCCAGCCCCCAATCAGCCCCAGCATTTT CATQGPAPNQPQHF
NA TRBJ2-2 once TRBV7-2 TGTGCCAGCAGCTTAGCGCGGCTGGGTTTTACCGGGGAGCTGTTTTTT CASSLARLGFTGELFF
TRBD1 TRBJ1-3 once TRBV7-8 TGTGCCAGCAGCTTGACAGGGGGAACTGGTGGAAACACCATATATTTT CASSLTGGTGGNTIYF
TRBD2 TRBJ2-5 NA TRBV19 TGTGCCAGTAGTATAGCGAGCGGGAGCAGGGTGAAACAAGAGACCCAGTACTTC CASSIASGSRVKQETQYF